This TCR beta chain emerged from a study of T cells after yellow fever vaccination. Turning to the study itself: SMART-Seq v4 Ultra Low Input prepared the low-cell-number fractions.

Many counts were recorded for this clonotype. Its antigen is as yet unknown. Study conclusions and caveats: Post-booster repertoires contained most primary-vaccination clones again (roughly 96% CD4, 85% to 90% CD8).

A universal primer site and UMIs were added as TCR cDNA was made by 5'RACE template switching. A single record per CDR3 protein comes from TCRdb applying MiXCR to the 5' RACE reads. The sample shows about 230,000 distinct CDR3 sequences, 6% to 8% of them seen only once. V was trimmed by 4 bases and J by 4 bases, leaving 9 bases between them. The CDR3 runs to 13 residues. CDR1 MNHEY and CDR2 SVGAGI come from the germline V gene. The origin of this receptor is a man aged 25-45 years who received the YFV17D yellow fever vaccine. The sequencing here drew on CD4+ T cells sorted from PBMCs, taken on the day of the yellow fever booster vaccination. The rearrangement links TRBV6-5 to TRBJ2-3; the D gene is possibly TRBD1 (6 bases). The CDR3 sequence is CASSFRGADTQYF. CDR3 coding DNA: TGTGCCAGCAGTTTCAGGGGTGCAGATACGCAGTATTTT.